This T cell receptor (beta chain) comes out of a study of spatial heterogeneity in lung cancer. As for time point: blood at routine non-recurrence follow-up after resection. Unsorted tumor, nontumor lung tissue or cryopreserved PBMC supplied the whole RNA. Each TCR cDNA molecule carried a unique molecular identifier. TCRdb independently ran MiXCR on the 5' RACE reads; one entry per CDR3 protein. The sample records roughly 120,000 distinct CDR3 sequences, more than 9% being singletons. In this sample, this clonotype turned up many times. V was cut by 7 bases and J by 3 bases, with 10 bases left in between. CDR3 length: 12 amino acids. CDR1 is MDHEN, CDR2 SYDVKM, per germline.

This sequence was found in a male donor with early-stage non-small cell lung cancer. The specimen was PBMCs, collected at follow-up. This rearrangement joins TRBV28 to TRBJ2-7, with D possibly being TRBD1 (6 bases). In DNA, the CDR3 is TGTGCCAGCAACAGGGCCGGCTACGAGCAGTACTTC. Protein product: CASNRAGYEQYF.